Following are 11 T cell receptor beta chains from one sample sequenced in a study of early T cells in non-severe SARS-CoV-2 infection. Using its own MiXCR run on the 5' RACE reads, TCRdb lists one record per CDR3 protein. The data hold 80,000 to 95,000 distinct CDR3 sequences, with roughly 15% observed a single time. Sequencing was performed on whole blood, taken at baseline. The receptors here all came from an adult who was a healthcare worker with PCR-confirmed SARS-CoV-2 infection or an uninfected control (not recorded which).

V usage is TRBV9 and J usage is TRBJ2-1; D is unresolved. Trimming took 1 base from V and 5 from J, leaving 7 bases between them. Per germline, CDR1 SGDLS and CDR2 YYNGEE. This CDR3 has 13 residues. The chain's CDR3 is CASSVPSHNEQFF. In DNA form, the CDR3 reads TGTGCCAGCAGCGTACCGAGCCACAATGAGCAGTTCTTC.

The V gene is TRBV4-3, the J gene TRBJ2-5; D gene uncertain. The CDR3 runs to 13 residues. CDR1 is LGHNA and CDR2 is YSLEER in the germline V gene. V was clipped by 0 bases and J by 4 bases, with 6 bases between them. The DNA for the CDR3 is TGCGCCAGCAGCCAAGAGCTGGGAGAGACCCAGTACTTC. It translates to CASSQELGETQYF.

The table lists this clonotype with a few counts. V is TRBV7-2 and J is TRBJ1-1, with no clear D. CDR1 SGHTA and CDR2 FQGNSA come from the germline V gene. The CDR3 totals 15 residues. V was cut by 2 bases and J by 2 bases, with 12 bases left in between. CDR3 amino acids: CASSLLGLTNTEAFF. In DNA, the CDR3 is TGTGCCAGCAGCTTACTCGGCCTGACAAACACTGAAGCTTTCTTT.

V gene TRBV6-1 combines with J gene TRBJ2-1; maybe TRBD2 (7 bases). The CDR3 loop spans 13 amino acids. The germline CDR1 and CDR2 sequences are MNHNS and SASEGT. The ends were cut back, 10 bases at V and 4 bases at J, with 14 bases in the middle. CDR3 loop: CAIKGGPYNEQFF. The DNA for the CDR3 is TGTGCCATCAAGGGGGGGCCTTACAATGAGCAGTTCTTC.

This clonotype came up a few times. V usage is TRBV4-1 and J usage is TRBJ1-5; D ambiguous. Germline assignment: CDR1 MGHRA and CDR2 YSYEKL. Trimming stripped 1 base from V and 2 bases from J, with 6 bases between. This CDR3 comprises 14 residues. CDR3 coding DNA: TGCGCCAGCAGCCAAGGGTTTGGCAATCAGCCCCAGCATTTT. Amino acid sequence: CASSQGFGNQPQHF.

This clonotype appeared many times. The CDR3 DNA sequence: TGTGCCAGCAGTTTGACAAACTCTGGAAACACCATATATTTT. It specifies CASSLTNSGNTIYF. The chain recombines TRBV27 with TRBJ1-3; D gene unclear. V was clipped by 3 bases and J by 0 bases, with 6 bases between them. The CDR3 length is 14 residues. Germline V gene lookup returns CDR1 MNHEY and CDR2 SMNVEV (reference sequence).

J is TRBJ2-1 and V is TRBV5-1; TRBD2 matches 15 bases. V shed 4 bases, J shed 8 bases, and the junction held 7 bases outside the gene matches. CDR1 and CDR2 from the germline V gene are SGHRS and YFSETQ. The CDR3 extends over 16 amino acids. DNA for the CDR3: TGCGCCAGCAGCAAGGGGACTAGCGGGAGGTTGGATGAGCAGTTCTTC. Translation: CASSKGTSGRLDEQFF.

V and J are TRBV29-1 and TRBJ2-5; D remains ambiguous. This CDR3 is built from 13 residues. Trimming cost V 5 bases and J 1 base, with 11 bases left between them. Germline V lookup: CDR1 SQVTM, CDR2 ANQGSEA. This CDR3 is CSVSRDSQETQYF. CDR3 in DNA: TGCAGCGTTTCCCGTGATTCCCAAGAGACCCAGTACTTC.

This clonotype showed up just a few times. This chain joins TRBV7-9 and TRBJ2-7; no reliable D call. Trimming left V 3 bases short and J 7 bases short, with 7 bases between. Per the germline V gene, CDR1 is SEHNR and CDR2 is FQNEAQ (reference sequence). This CDR3 has 11 amino acids. The CDR3 nucleotides read TGTGCCAGCAGCTTTTATGAAGAGCAGTACTTC. This sequence encodes CASSFYEEQYF.

The chain uses TRBV6-6 and TRBJ2-2; D not resolved. This CDR3 contains 16 residues. Germline V lookup: CDR1 MNHNY, CDR2 SVGAGI (reference sequence). The V and J ends lost 2 bases and 0 bases respectively, with 10 bases between them. CDR3 region: CASSYRRRSNTGELFF. DNA for the CDR3: TGTGCCAGCAGTTACCGGCGACGCTCGAACACCGGGGAGCTGTTTTTT.

The chain joins TRBV9 to TRBJ1-3; no reliable D call. This CDR3 is built from 16 residues. The germline V and J ends were trimmed by 0 bases and 0 bases, with 10 bases remaining between them. From germline, CDR1 is SGDLS and CDR2 YYNGEE. CDR3 in DNA: TGTGCCAGCAGCGTAGCTCACCAGGCCTCTGGAAACACCATATATTTT. Translated, it gives CASSVAHQASGNTIYF.